Here is one T cell receptor (beta chain) with its context. Trimming cost V 3 bases and J 4 bases, with 6 bases left between them. The CDR3 covers 13 residues. Germline V gene lookup returns CDR1 MNHNS and CDR2 SASEGT. This specimen belongs to a study of blood T cell repertoires in COVID-19. Across about two dozen US areas, participants ranged in age from about 18 to 90 years. Authors' methods: It was from reference gene primer amplification that nucleated cell counts were estimated. Profiled with immunoSEQ multiplex PCR; TCRdb holds only in-frame clones, not every one. V, J and clone size were drawn from that table, and D and trimming were deduced from the DNA. Of 390,000 or so clones detected, under 85% appear once; the ten largest clones hold roughly 5.1%.

The chain links TRBV6-1 to TRBJ1-4; the D gene is possibly TRBD1 (5 bases). The sequence came from a woman aged 45-60 years who had recovered from COVID-19. Input material: PBMCs or T cells enriched from blood (not recorded which). CDR3 bases: TGTGCCAGCAGTGACAGGGTTAATGAAAAACTGTTTTTT. This encodes CASSDRVNEKLFF.